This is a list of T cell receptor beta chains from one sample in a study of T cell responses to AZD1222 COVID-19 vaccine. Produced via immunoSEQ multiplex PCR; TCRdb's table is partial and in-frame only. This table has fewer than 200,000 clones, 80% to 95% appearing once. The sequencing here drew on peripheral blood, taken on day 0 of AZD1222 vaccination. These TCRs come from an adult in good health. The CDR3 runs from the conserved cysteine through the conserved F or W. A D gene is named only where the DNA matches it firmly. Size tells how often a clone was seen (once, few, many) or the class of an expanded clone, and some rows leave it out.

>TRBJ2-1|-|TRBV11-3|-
TGTGCCAGCAGCTTAGACGAGTATGAGCAGTTCTTC
CASSLDEYEQFF
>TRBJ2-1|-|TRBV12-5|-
TGTGCTAGTGGGAGTAATGAGCAGTTCTTC
CASGSNEQFF
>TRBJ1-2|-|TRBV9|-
TGTGCCAGCAGCGACGGTGGCTTCGGGATAGGCTACACCTTC
CASSDGGFGIGYTF
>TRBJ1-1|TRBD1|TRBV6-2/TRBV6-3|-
TGTGCCAGCAGTGGACGGACAGGGAAGACTGAAGCTTTCTTT
CASSGRTGKTEAFF
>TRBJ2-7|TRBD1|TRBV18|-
TGTGCCAGCTCCTCAACAGGGGACTCCTACGAGCAGTACTTC
CASSSTGDSYEQYF
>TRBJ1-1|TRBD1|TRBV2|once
TGTGCCAGCAGCCCGGGACAGGCCACTGAAGCTTTCTTT
CASSPGQATEAFF
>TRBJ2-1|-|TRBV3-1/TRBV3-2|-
TGTGCCAGCAGCCAAGGGTTCGGGGTCGGGAGATTGGTCGGTGAGCAGTTCTTC
CASSQGFGVGRLVGEQFF
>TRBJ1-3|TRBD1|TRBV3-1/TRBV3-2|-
TGTGCCTCGACAGGGGCTCCTGGAAACACCATATATTTT
CASTGAPGNTIYF
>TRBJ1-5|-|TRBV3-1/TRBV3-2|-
TGTGCCAGCAGCCAAGATCGTCAGTTTAATAGCAATCAGCCCCAGCATTTT
CASSQDRQFNSNQPQHF
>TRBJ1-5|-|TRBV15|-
TGTGCCACCAGCAGAGCCCCCGGGGATAGGCGCCAGCATTTT
CATSRAPGDRRQHF
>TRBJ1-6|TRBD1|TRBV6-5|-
TGTGCCAGCAGCGGGACAGATAATTCACCCCTCCACTTT
CASSGTDNSPLHF
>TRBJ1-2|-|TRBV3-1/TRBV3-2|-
TGTGCCAGCAGCCAAGATCTTTTATCTGGGGCTAATGGCTACACCTTC
CASSQDLLSGANGYTF
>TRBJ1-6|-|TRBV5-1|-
TGCGCCAGCACCCCCGGGGGATCAAGGAGGAATTCACCCCTCCACTTT
CASTPGGSRRNSPLHF
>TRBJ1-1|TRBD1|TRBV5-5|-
TGTGCCAGCAGCTTGGGGACCGGGACAGGGAAGAGCACTGAAGCTTTCTTT
CASSLGTGTGKSTEAFF
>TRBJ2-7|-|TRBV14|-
TGTGCCAGCAGCCAAGAATCCGGGAACCCCTACGAGCAGTACTTC
CASSQESGNPYEQYF
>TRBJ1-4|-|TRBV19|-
TGTGCCAGTGAACAGGGTGTGGGAGATAATGAAAAACTGTTTTTT
CASEQGVGDNEKLFF
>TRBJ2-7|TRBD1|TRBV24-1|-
TGTGCCACCAGTGATGGGACAGGCTACGAGCAGTACTTC
CATSDGTGYEQYF
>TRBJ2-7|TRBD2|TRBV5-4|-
TGTGCCAGCAGCCCTGGACTAGCGGGAGGCTACGAGCAGTACTTC
CASSPGLAGGYEQYF
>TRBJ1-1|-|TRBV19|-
TGTGCCAGTAGTATATTAACGGGAGGGGTTGGCACTGAAGCTTTCTTT
CASSILTGGVGTEAFF
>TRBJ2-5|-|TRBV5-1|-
TGCGCCAGCAGCTTGGGACAGCAAGAGACCCAGTACTTC
CASSLGQQETQYF
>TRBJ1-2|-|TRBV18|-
TGTGCCAGCTCACCACCCGTTCAGGGATCCGCCCACTATGGCTACACCTTC
CASSPPVQGSAHYGYTF
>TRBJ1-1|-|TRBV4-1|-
TGCGCCAGCAGCCAGGAAAGATGGGCCCTAGTGACTGAAGCTTTCTTT
CASSQERWALVTEAFF
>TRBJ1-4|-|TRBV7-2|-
TGTGCCACCTCCGTAGGAGAAAAACTGTTTTTT
CATSVGEKLFF
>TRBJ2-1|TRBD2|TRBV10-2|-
TGCGCCAGCAAAACTAGCGGGAACAATGAGCAGTTCTTC
CASKTSGNNEQFF
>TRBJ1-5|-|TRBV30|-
TGTGCCTGGAGTTTGACAGGTAATCAGCCCCAGCATTTT
CAWSLTGNQPQHF
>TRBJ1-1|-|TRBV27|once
TGTGCCAGCAGTCTCCGGGACACAACTGAAGCTTTCTTT
CASSLRDTTEAFF
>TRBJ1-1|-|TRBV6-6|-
TGTGCCAGCAGTTATAGGTACGGGAGCGGCACTGAAGCTTTCTTT
CASSYRYGSGTEAFF
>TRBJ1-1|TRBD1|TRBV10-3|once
TGTGCCATCAGTCTGGACAGGGCCACTGAAGCTTTCTTT
CAISLDRATEAFF
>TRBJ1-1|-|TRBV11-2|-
TGTGCCAGCAGCCACCCAATCGGTCGGAAGACTGAAGCTTTCTTT
CASSHPIGRKTEAFF
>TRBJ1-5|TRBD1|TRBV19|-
TGTGCCAGTAGTATCGCCCGGTACAGGGGAGGCAATCAGCCCCAGCATTTT
CASSIARYRGGNQPQHF
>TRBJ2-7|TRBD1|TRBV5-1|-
TGCGCCAGCTCTGGACAGGGCCACGAGCAGTACTTC
CASSGQGHEQYF
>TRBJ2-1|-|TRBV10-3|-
TGTGCCATCAGTGAGGCGGAGGGTTCCTACAATGAGCAGTTCTTC
CAISEAEGSYNEQFF
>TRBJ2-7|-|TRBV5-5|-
TGTGCCAGCCGACCCTACGACAGTAACTCCTACGAGCAGTACTTC
CASRPYDSNSYEQYF
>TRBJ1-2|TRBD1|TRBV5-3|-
TGTGCCAGAAGCTCGACAGGGGGCACTGGCTACACCTTC
CARSSTGGTGYTF
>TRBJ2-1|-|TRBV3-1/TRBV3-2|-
TGTGCCAGCAGCCAACTAGCAGCCAATGAGCAGTTCTTC
CASSQLAANEQFF
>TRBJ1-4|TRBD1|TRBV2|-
TGTGCCACTTGGACAGGGCAGGAAAAACTGTTTTTT
CATWTGQEKLFF
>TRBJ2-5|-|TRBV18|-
TGTGCCAGCTCACCCACCCCAGGGACCCAGTACTTC
CASSPTPGTQYF